The 23 T cell receptor beta chains given below trace back to one sample, sequenced in a study of PD-L1 blockade in urothelial cancer. TCRdb keeps only in-frame clones here, not all; method: immunoSEQ multiplex PCR. The sample contains approximately 100,000 clones, approximately 85% of which appear only once. The source was PBMCs, collected around atezolizumab (anti-PD-L1) treatment. The source of these receptors is a man aged 50 to 59 with urothelial cancer.

The chain links TRBV5-1 to TRBJ1-4, with 7 bases identical to TRBD1. The CDR3 is 17 residues long. Germline lookup yields CDR1 SGHRS and CDR2 YFSETQ. The ends lost 0 bases at V and 7 bases at J; junction bases unmatched: 12. CDR3 loop: CASSLDRGPTRGEKLFF. CDR3 nucleotide sequence: TGCGCCAGCAGCTTGGACAGGGGTCCAACCCGGGGTGAAAAACTGTTTTTT.

The chain combines TRBV15 with TRBJ2-1, with TRBD2 identical over 8 bases. CDR1 LNHNV and CDR2 YYDKDF come from the germline V gene (reference sequence). J was trimmed by 4 bases and V by 1 base; bases with no gene match: 6. There are 16 residues in the CDR3. The CDR3 reads CATSRVGTRRYNEQFF. Here the CDR3 DNA reads TGTGCCACCAGCAGAGTCGGGACTAGGCGTTACAATGAGCAGTTCTTC.

On this clone itself: In the same sample, other DNA sequences code for this CDR3. The CDR3 nucleotides read TGTGCCAGCAGTCTCTCCTACGAGCAGTACTTC. This encodes CASSLSYEQYF. The V call is TRBV2, the J call TRBJ2-7; D unclear. V shed 5 bases and J shed 0 bases, with 2 bases lying between them. There are 11 residues in the CDR3. In germline, CDR1 is SNHLY, CDR2 FYNNEI.

This chain uses TRBV28 with TRBJ2-1; 8 nucleotides agree with TRBD1. The CDR3 consists of 16 residues. V was clipped by 3 bases and J by 0 bases; unmatched bases: 4. Germline-derived CDR1 and CDR2 are MDHEN and SYDVKM. The CDR3 sequence is CASSLDRALSYNEQFF. The CDR3 DNA reads TGTGCCAGCAGTTTGGACAGGGCCCTCTCCTACAATGAGCAGTTCTTC.

This chain uses TRBV30 with TRBJ2-3; D not resolved. V lost 3 bases to trimming and J lost 4 bases, with 8 bases between them. The germline V gene has CDR1 GTSNPN and CDR2 SVGIG (reference sequence). CDR3 length: 12 residues. In DNA form, the CDR3 reads TGTGCCTGGAGGGGCGACGCAGATACGCAGTATTTT. The encoded protein is CAWRGDADTQYF.

This chain uses TRBV6-5 with TRBJ2-1, with TRBD2 as a possible D gene (5 bases). The V gene's germline CDR1 is MNHEY and CDR2 SVGAGI. The CDR3 has 15 residues. V lost 5 bases and J lost 1, with 12 bases in between. DNA of the CDR3: TGTGCCAGCAGTCCGCGGAGGCTATCCTACAATGAGCAGTTCTTC. Its translation is CASSPRRLSYNEQFF.

The chain joins TRBV2 to TRBJ2-3; 7 nucleotides match TRBD1. The ends lost 4 bases at V and 1 base at J; junction bases unmatched: 5. The CDR3 has 15 residues. Germline V CDR1 and CDR2: SNHLY, FYNNEI. The CDR3 bases are TGTGCCAGCAGTGGACAGGGTTGGGGCACAGATACGCAGTATTTT. Translation: CASSGQGWGTDTQYF.

This sequence joins TRBV4-1 and TRBJ2-7; TRBD1 aligns across 12 bases. V was pared by 2 bases and J by 1 base, with 9 bases of the junction left unmatched. This CDR3 is built from 18 residues. CDR1 MGHRA and CDR2 YSYEKL come from the germline V gene. The CDR3 region is CASSQTGQGALTSYEQYF. Here the CDR3 DNA reads TGCGCCAGCAGCCAAACGGGACAGGGGGCCCTTACTTCCTACGAGCAGTACTTC.

CDR3 sequence (DNA): TGTGCCAGCAGTTTTAACAGGGGTAGGTACGAGCAGTACTTC. This encodes CASSFNRGRYEQYF. The rearrangement links TRBV28 to TRBJ2-7; 7 nucleotides align to TRBD1. Germline CDR1 reads MDHEN; CDR2 reads SYDVKM. The CDR3 runs 14 residues. J lost 4 bases, V lost 3 bases, and 6 bases had no gene match.

This clone was recorded a few times. The sample holds other DNA sequences that translate to the same CDR3. V and J are TRBV9 and TRBJ2-1; 8 nucleotides align to TRBD1. This CDR3 spans 14 amino acids. CDR1 and CDR2 (germline): SGDLS, YYNGEE. With V trimmed by 4 bases and J by 5 bases, 5 bases remained unmatched. CDR3 nucleotide sequence: TGTGCCAGCAGCCCCCGACAGGGGAACAATGAGCAGTTCTTC. This gives the protein CASSPRQGNNEQFF.

The chain carries TRBV30 and TRBJ1-2, with a possible D match to TRBD1 (6 bases). The CDR3 extends over 16 amino acids. Trimming took off 3 bases at V and 1 base at J, with 18 bases between the two ends. Per germline, CDR1 GTSNPN and CDR2 SVGIG (reference sequence). CDR3 DNA: TGTGCCTGGAGGCCACAACAGGGCAAATTTAACTATGGCTACACCTTC. The encoded protein is CAWRPQQGKFNYGYTF.

The rearrangement joins TRBV30 to TRBJ2-3, with TRBD2 as a possible D gene (5 bases). Germline V gene data show CDR1 as GTSNPN and CDR2 as SVGIG (reference sequence). This CDR3 contains 15 residues. Trimming shortened V by 2 bases and J by 4 bases, and 16 bases separated the two germline ends. For the CDR3, the DNA is TGTGCCTGGAGTAGAGGAGGTAGCATCTCAGATACGCAGTATTTT. It yields the protein CAWSRGGSISDTQYF. Combining the CDR3 with reference TRBV30 and TRBJ2-3 gives the whole variable domain SQTIHQWPATLVQPVGSPLSLECTVEGTSNPNLYWYRQAAGRGLQLLFYSVGIGQISSEVPQNLSASRPQDRQFILSSKKLLLSDSGFYLCAWSRGGSISDTQYFGPGTRLTVL.

This clone has only a few counts. This sequence joins TRBV6-1 and TRBJ2-2; 7 bases map to TRBD1. The CDR3 sequence is 15 residues long. V shed 4 bases and J 4 bases; nucleotides not matched to a gene: 6. CDR1 MNHNS and CDR2 SASEGT come from the germline V gene. The CDR3: CASSAQGSSTGELFF. Written as DNA, the CDR3 is TGTGCCAGCAGTGCACAGGGGTCGAGCACCGGGGAGCTGTTTTTT.

The chain couples TRBV5-4 to TRBJ1-2; D gene ambiguous. The CDR3 is 13 residues long. The germline V and J ends were trimmed by 2 bases and 0 bases, with 5 bases remaining between them. Germline CDR1 and CDR2: SGHNT and YYREEE (reference sequence). CDR3 coding DNA: TGTGCCAGCAGCTTCCCGGCTAACTATGGCTACACCTTC. It translates to CASSFPANYGYTF.

This rearrangement joins TRBV18 to TRBJ2-3; 9 bases agree with TRBD2. V shed 4 bases and J 4 bases; nucleotides not matched to a gene: 12. Germline V gene data show CDR1 as KGHSH and CDR2 as LQKENI. The CDR3 consists of 17 residues. This CDR3 is CASSQIPSGITPDTQYF. CDR3 coding DNA: TGTGCCAGCTCACAGATACCTAGCGGGATCACCCCAGATACGCAGTATTTT.

The rearrangement joins TRBV30 to TRBJ1-1; the D gene is possibly TRBD1 (5 bases). Germline V gene data show CDR1 as GTSNPN and CDR2 as SVGIG (reference sequence). V lost 3 bases and J lost 5, with 13 bases in between. CDR3 length equals 13 residues. CDR3 coding DNA: TGTGCCTGGAGGGGGGGAGGAGGTACTGAAGCTTTCTTT. Its protein is CAWRGGGGTEAFF.

The J gene is TRBJ2-3, the V gene TRBV6-5, with 10 positions matching TRBD2. Looked up from germline, CDR1 is MNHEY and CDR2 is SVGAGI. The CDR3 covers 16 residues. With V trimmed by 2 bases and J by 2 bases, 4 bases remained unmatched. CDR3 nucleotides: TGTGCCAGCAGTTACCAAGCGGGAGGGCCCACAGATACGCAGTATTTT. Translation gives CASSYQAGGPTDTQYF.

The chain carries TRBV2 and TRBJ2-6; 8 bases are a match to TRBD2. The germline V gene has CDR1 SNHLY and CDR2 FYNNEI. After removal of 6 bases from V and 4 bases from J, the junction contained 14 bases not matched to a gene. The CDR3 totals 18 residues. The CDR3 reads CASSGRGGAFSGANVLTF. The CDR3 coding sequence is TGTGCCAGCAGCGGCCGGGGGGGCGCTTTTTCCGGGGCCAACGTCCTGACTTTC.

The genes are TRBV30 and TRBJ1-5; D unclear. Trimming took 1 base from V and 5 from J, leaving 18 bases between them. This CDR3 spans 16 amino acids. Germline V CDR1 and CDR2: GTSNPN, SVGIG (reference sequence). CDR3 nucleotides: TGTGCCTGGAGTGGCGACGTTGCGGGAGGTGATCAGCCCCAGCATTTT. Protein sequence: CAWSGDVAGGDQPQHF.

The chain recombines TRBV5-1 with TRBJ1-1; possibly TRBD1 for D (6 bases). Trimming left V 4 bases short and J 5 bases short, with 15 bases between. The CDR3 is made up of 14 amino acids. Germline CDR1 and CDR2: SGHRS and YFSETQ. In DNA form, the CDR3 reads TGCGCCAGCAGCCCACAGGGATCAGGAACTGAAGCTTTCTTT. Translation gives CASSPQGSGTEAFF. Full variable domain (remainder filled in from reference TRBV5-1 and TRBJ1-1): KAGVTQTPRYLIKTRGQQVTLSCSPISGHRSVSWYQQTPGQGLQFLFEYFSETQRNKGNFPGRFSGRQFSNSRSEMNVSTLELGDSALYLCASSPQGSGTEAFFGQGTRLTVV.

The chain recombines TRBV2 with TRBJ2-7; D possibly corresponds to TRBD2 (6 bases). Trimming took off 9 bases at V and 6 bases at J, with 18 bases between the two ends. Germline V gene lookup returns CDR1 SNHLY and CDR2 FYNNEI. This CDR3 is 13 amino acids long. CDR3 region: CASAERELGEQYF. The CDR3 DNA follows: TGTGCCAGTGCAGAACGGGAGCTGGGCGAGCAGTACTTC. Together with reference TRBV2 and TRBJ2-7, the CDR3 gives the full variable domain: EPEVTQTPSHQVTQMGQEVILRCVPISNHLYFYWYRQILGQKVEFLVSFYNNEISEKSEIFDDQFSVERPDGSNFTLKIRSTKLEDSAMYFCASAERELGEQYFGPGTRLTVT.

V is TRBV13 and J is TRBJ2-1; D possibly corresponds to TRBD1 (6 bases). The germline V gene has CDR1 PRHDT and CDR2 FYEKMQ (reference sequence). The CDR3 loop spans 15 amino acids. V was pared by 5 bases and J by 5 bases, with 16 bases between. The CDR3 DNA reads TGTGCCAGCAGCCCCGCCGACAGGTTCAACAATGAGCAGTTCTTC. Translated: CASSPADRFNNEQFF. The whole variable domain, remainder taken from reference TRBV13 and TRBJ2-1, is AAGVIQSPRHLIKEKRETATLKCYPIPRHDTVYWYQQGPGQDPQFLISFYEKMQSDKGSIPDRFSAQQFSDYHSELNMSSLELGDSALYFCASSPADRFNNEQFFGPGTRLTVL.

The V and J genes are TRBV28 and TRBJ2-7; tentative D call: TRBD2 (6 bases). The CDR3 totals 12 residues. With 1 base removed from V and 6 bases from J, the gap between germline ends came to 7 bases. Germline values: CDR1 MDHEN, CDR2 SYDVKM. This CDR3 is CASSLLGLEQYF. In DNA, the CDR3 is TGTGCCAGCAGTTTATTGGGACTCGAGCAGTACTTC.